Listed here is a single TCR beta chain. Specified time point: after dendritic cell vaccination, including at tumor progression/relapse. Patients had residual fresh-frozen tumor tissue and more than two years of survival data. The germline V gene encodes CDR1 MDHEN and CDR2 SYDVKM. The V and J ends lost 11 bases and 4 bases, in that order; junction bases with no gene match: 9. The CDR3 is 13 amino acids. The data were taken from a study of glioma-infiltrating T cells after dendritic cell vaccination. Assay: immunoSEQ multiplex PCR; the TCRdb copy retains only in-frame clones and omits some. The sample has approximately 48,000 clones; roughly 90% are singletons.

The V gene is TRBV28, the J gene TRBJ2-7; 9 nucleotides agree with TRBD1. The starting material was blood, obtained after dendritic cell vaccination. This TCR was recovered from a human donor with glioblastoma. CDR3 sequence reads: CARLGQGAYEQYF. For the CDR3, the DNA is TGTGCCCGCTTGGGACAGGGAGCGTACGAGCAGTACTTC.